The source of this T cell receptor (beta chain) is a study of blood T cell repertoires in COVID-19. Study-level information: The origin of the acute and convalescent COVID-19 samples was the United States, Italy and Spain. Nucleic acid was either cDNA or gDNA, and it came from T cells, B-cell-depleted T cells, or PBMCs.

This clone was observed at least ten times. Original analysis: Estimates of nucleated cell counts were drawn from the amplification of reference gene primers. TCRdb keeps only in-frame clones here, not all; method: immunoSEQ multiplex PCR. V and J calls and clone size are copied from that table; D and trimming were computed from the DNA. The sample lists 150,000 to 200,000 clones; more than 75% were seen once. Across under 25 US areas, participants ranged in age from about 18 to 89 years. Germline CDR1 is SGHAT and CDR2 is FQNNGV. This CDR3 is 16 amino acids long. After removal of 7 bases from V and 5 bases from J, the junction contained 12 bases not matched to a gene.

The source is a woman aged 50 to 65 with acute COVID-19. The specimen was PBMCs or T cells enriched from blood (not recorded which). The chain joins TRBV11-2 to TRBJ2-2, with 8 bases that match TRBD1. CDR3 loop: CASIYSDRALTGELFF. For the CDR3, the DNA is TGTGCCAGCATCTACTCGGACAGGGCTCTAACCGGGGAGCTGTTTTTT. The variable domain in full, completed from reference TRBV11-2 and TRBJ2-2, reads EAGVAQSPRYKIIEKRQSVAFWCNPISGHATLYWYQQILGQGPKLLIQFQNNGVVDDSQLPKDRFSAERLKGVDSTLKIQPAKLEDSAVYLCASIYSDRALTGELFFGEGSRLTVL.